These T cell receptor beta chains were read from a single sample in a study of blood T cell repertoires in COVID-19. TCRdb's table, derived via immunoSEQ multiplex PCR, lists solely in-frame clones and lacks some. The repertoire holds around 140,000 clones, more than 70% seen once, with about a tenth in the top ten. Sequencing was done on a sample of peripheral blood. These receptors were obtained from a man aged 45 to 65 with acute or convalescent COVID-19. CDR3s include the opening cysteine and the closing phenylalanine or tryptophan. Fields, in order: V gene, D gene, J gene, clone size, CDR3 DNA, CDR3 protein. The D gene is left open where the match is weak. A clone size is listed for some rows: how often the clone was seen (once, few, many), or a class if it is expanded.

v_call: TRBV10-3; d_call: TRBD1; j_call: TRBJ1-6; clone_size: .; cdr3_nt: TGTGCCATCAGTGCCTCGGGGGACAGGGCTAATTCACCCCTCCACTTT; cdr3_aa: CAISASGDRANSPLHF
v_call: TRBV3-1/TRBV3-2; d_call: TRBD1; j_call: TRBJ1-5; clone_size: .; cdr3_nt: TGTGCCAGCAGCCAAGCCCCAGGGGGCCCCAGACAGCCCCAGCATTTT; cdr3_aa: CASSQAPGGPRQPQHF
v_call: TRBV18; d_call: TRBD1; j_call: TRBJ1-1; clone_size: .; cdr3_nt: TGTGCCAGCTCATACCGCTCCCTCCAGGGGGCGGACACTGAAGCTTTCTTT; cdr3_aa: CASSYRSLQGADTEAFF
v_call: TRBV19; d_call: .; j_call: TRBJ2-1; clone_size: .; cdr3_nt: TGTGCCACCAGACCCCAGGGAATAGTTAGTGAGCAGTTCTTC; cdr3_aa: CATRPQGIVSEQFF
v_call: TRBV18; d_call: TRBD1; j_call: TRBJ1-5; clone_size: .; cdr3_nt: TGTGCCAGCTCATCGGGGCAGGGGGTCCAGCCCCAGCATTTT; cdr3_aa: CASSSGQGVQPQHF
v_call: TRBV19; d_call: .; j_call: TRBJ1-2; clone_size: .; cdr3_nt: TGTGCCAGTACCTCGGGCGGCAGGGAGGTCTATGGCTACACCTTC; cdr3_aa: CASTSGGREVYGYTF
v_call: TRBV5-1; d_call: .; j_call: TRBJ2-6; clone_size: .; cdr3_nt: TGCGCCAGCAACCCAGGGGCTTCCTCTGGGGCCAACGTCCTGACTTTC; cdr3_aa: CASNPGASSGANVLTF
v_call: TRBV5-4; d_call: TRBD1; j_call: TRBJ1-1; clone_size: .; cdr3_nt: TGTGCCAGCAGCGAGGGACAGGTGAACACTGAAGCTTTCTTT; cdr3_aa: CASSEGQVNTEAFF
v_call: TRBV10-3; d_call: TRBD1; j_call: TRBJ1-2; clone_size: .; cdr3_nt: TGTGCCATCAGTGCGGCGGCAGGGGGAGGCTACACCTTC; cdr3_aa: CAISAAAGGGYTF
v_call: TRBV10-1; d_call: .; j_call: TRBJ2-1; clone_size: .; cdr3_nt: TGCGCCAGCAGTCTTGGACAGTTGAGGAATGAGCAGTTCTTC; cdr3_aa: CASSLGQLRNEQFF
v_call: TRBV12-3/TRBV12-4; d_call: TRBD1; j_call: TRBJ1-2; clone_size: .; cdr3_nt: TGTGCCAGCAGTATGAGGACAGGGGGCGGCTACACCTTC; cdr3_aa: CASSMRTGGGYTF
v_call: TRBV7-6; d_call: TRBD1; j_call: TRBJ2-1; clone_size: .; cdr3_nt: TGTGCCAGCAGCTTAGAGACAGGGATATTTAGGGAGCAGTTCTTC; cdr3_aa: CASSLETGIFREQFF
v_call: TRBV2; d_call: .; j_call: TRBJ2-1; clone_size: .; cdr3_nt: TGTGCCAGCAGCTTCGCGGAAAGTGGAGAGCAGTTCTTC; cdr3_aa: CASSFAESGEQFF
v_call: TRBV10-2; d_call: .; j_call: TRBJ1-3; clone_size: .; cdr3_nt: TGCGCCAGCAGTGTGGCCACACCCTCTGGAAACACCATATATTTT; cdr3_aa: CASSVATPSGNTIYF
v_call: TRBV27; d_call: TRBD2; j_call: TRBJ2-1; clone_size: .; cdr3_nt: TGTGCCAGCAGGACTAGCGGGGGCCTTAGCTCCTACAATGAGCAGTTCTTC; cdr3_aa: CASRTSGGLSSYNEQFF
v_call: TRBV7-9; d_call: .; j_call: TRBJ2-5; clone_size: .; cdr3_nt: TGTGCCAGCAGCACGCAGGGAGGGACCCAGTACTTC; cdr3_aa: CASSTQGGTQYF
v_call: TRBV5-4; d_call: TRBD1; j_call: TRBJ1-2; clone_size: .; cdr3_nt: TGTGCCAGCAGCCTTCCGGGACAGCGAGTCACTTATGGCTACACCTTC; cdr3_aa: CASSLPGQRVTYGYTF
v_call: TRBV27; d_call: .; j_call: TRBJ1-2; clone_size: .; cdr3_nt: TGTGCCAGCAGCGTCCCGGTCGGCCCTCGGGGCTATGGCTACACCTTC; cdr3_aa: CASSVPVGPRGYGYTF
v_call: TRBV4-1; d_call: TRBD1; j_call: TRBJ1-1; clone_size: .; cdr3_nt: TGCGCCAGTAGCCAAGACGGGACAGGGTTGAACACTGAAGCTTTCTTT; cdr3_aa: CASSQDGTGLNTEAFF
v_call: TRBV10-3; d_call: .; j_call: TRBJ1-2; clone_size: once; cdr3_nt: TGTGCCATCAGTGGGACAGCATATGGCTACACCTTC; cdr3_aa: CAISGTAYGYTF
v_call: TRBV20-1; d_call: TRBD1; j_call: TRBJ1-1; clone_size: .; cdr3_nt: TGCAGTGCTAGTTACCCACCGACAGGGGCGAGAACTGAAGCTTTCTTT; cdr3_aa: CSASYPPTGARTEAFF
v_call: TRBV2; d_call: TRBD1; j_call: TRBJ1-5; clone_size: .; cdr3_nt: TGTGCCAGCAGTCGACAGGGTACGGCGAGCAATCAGCCCCAGCATTTT; cdr3_aa: CASSRQGTASNQPQHF
v_call: TRBV28; d_call: TRBD1; j_call: TRBJ1-4; clone_size: once; cdr3_nt: TGTGCCAGCAGTTTATACCTCGGGAGTAAGGGACAGGGGGCAACTAATGAAAAACTGTTTTTT; cdr3_aa: CASSLYLGSKGQGATNEKLFF
v_call: TRBV6-2/TRBV6-3; d_call: .; j_call: TRBJ1-5; clone_size: .; cdr3_nt: TGTGCCAGCAGTTACTCGAGCCCGAATCAGCCCCAGCATTTT; cdr3_aa: CASSYSSPNQPQHF
v_call: TRBV11-2; d_call: .; j_call: TRBJ1-4; clone_size: .; cdr3_nt: TGTGCCAGCAGCCGCAGACAGAATGAAAAACTGTTTTTT; cdr3_aa: CASSRRQNEKLFF
v_call: TRBV2; d_call: .; j_call: TRBJ2-7; clone_size: .; cdr3_nt: TGTGCCAGCAGCGACCTGTCCGTCGGAGGCATCTCCTACGAGCAGTACTTC; cdr3_aa: CASSDLSVGGISYEQYF
v_call: TRBV20-1; d_call: .; j_call: TRBJ1-2; clone_size: once; cdr3_nt: TGCAGTGCTAGTTCGGGGGTATATGGCTACACCTTC; cdr3_aa: CSASSGVYGYTF
v_call: TRBV29-1; d_call: TRBD1; j_call: TRBJ2-7; clone_size: .; cdr3_nt: TGCAGCGTTGGGACAGGGGGGATCGAGCAGTACTTC; cdr3_aa: CSVGTGGIEQYF
v_call: TRBV28; d_call: TRBD2; j_call: TRBJ2-4; clone_size: .; cdr3_nt: TGTGCCAGCATCTCTGGCGGGAGGGCTGGAAACATTCAGTACTTC; cdr3_aa: CASISGGRAGNIQYF
v_call: TRBV5-1; d_call: .; j_call: TRBJ1-1; clone_size: few; cdr3_nt: TGCGCCAGCAGCCAACGTGCAGAGAACACTGAAGCTTTCTTT; cdr3_aa: CASSQRAENTEAFF
v_call: TRBV5-1; d_call: .; j_call: TRBJ1-5; clone_size: .; cdr3_nt: TGCGCCAGCAGCTTGGAGGGAGGGAATCAGCCCCAGCATTTT; cdr3_aa: CASSLEGGNQPQHF
v_call: TRBV11-2; d_call: TRBD1; j_call: TRBJ2-1; clone_size: .; cdr3_nt: TGTGCCAGCAGCTTAGGACAGGGGGCGCAGGATGAGCAGTTCTTC; cdr3_aa: CASSLGQGAQDEQFF
v_call: TRBV2; d_call: TRBD2; j_call: TRBJ2-7; clone_size: .; cdr3_nt: TGTGCCAGCAACGCGGGGGGATTTTACGAGCAGTACTTC; cdr3_aa: CASNAGGFYEQYF
v_call: TRBV28; d_call: TRBD1; j_call: TRBJ1-3; clone_size: .; cdr3_nt: TGTGCCAGCATTAACGCCGGGGACAGGGGTGGAAACACCATATATTTT; cdr3_aa: CASINAGDRGGNTIYF
v_call: TRBV28; d_call: .; j_call: TRBJ1-2; clone_size: once; cdr3_nt: TGTGCCAGCAGTCCTTCGGACAGACGTGGCTACACCTTC; cdr3_aa: CASSPSDRRGYTF
v_call: TRBV12-3/TRBV12-4; d_call: TRBD1; j_call: TRBJ1-2; clone_size: .; cdr3_nt: TGTGCCAGCAGGACAGGGGGAGGGGGCTACACCTTC; cdr3_aa: CASRTGGGGYTF
v_call: TRBV11-2; d_call: .; j_call: TRBJ2-7; clone_size: .; cdr3_nt: TGTGCCAGCAGCTTAGTGGCGGGCGAGCAGTACTTC; cdr3_aa: CASSLVAGEQYF
v_call: TRBV19; d_call: .; j_call: TRBJ1-2; clone_size: .; cdr3_nt: TGTGCCAGTAGTATTCCCGGGACTCAAACTGGCTACACCTTC; cdr3_aa: CASSIPGTQTGYTF
v_call: TRBV7-2; d_call: .; j_call: TRBJ2-1; clone_size: .; cdr3_nt: TGTGCCAGCAGCTTAGAAGGGTGGGGGGGCCCGAAGTTCTTC; cdr3_aa: CASSLEGWGGPKFF
v_call: TRBV10-3; d_call: .; j_call: TRBJ1-2; clone_size: .; cdr3_nt: TGTGCCATCAGTGAGTCGGACCTCAGCGGCGGCTACACCTTC; cdr3_aa: CAISESDLSGGYTF
v_call: TRBV28; d_call: .; j_call: TRBJ1-1; clone_size: .; cdr3_nt: TGTGCCAGCAGTCTGATGGGGCGATCTGAAGCTTTCTTT; cdr3_aa: CASSLMGRSEAFF
v_call: TRBV6-5; d_call: .; j_call: TRBJ1-2; clone_size: .; cdr3_nt: TGTGCCAGCAGTCGGGAACAGAGCTATGGCTACACCTTC; cdr3_aa: CASSREQSYGYTF
v_call: TRBV24-1; d_call: .; j_call: TRBJ2-5; clone_size: .; cdr3_nt: TGTGCCACCAGTGATCCCGCTCCGGGGGAGACCCAGTACTTC; cdr3_aa: CATSDPAPGETQYF
v_call: TRBV28; d_call: .; j_call: TRBJ1-2; clone_size: .; cdr3_nt: TGTGCCAGCAGTTTATCAGCCTTAGGGGGCTATGGCTACACCTTC; cdr3_aa: CASSLSALGGYGYTF
v_call: TRBV7-2; d_call: .; j_call: TRBJ2-1; clone_size: .; cdr3_nt: TGTGCCAGCACCCCGCTAGGGGGAGGGCCCAATGAGCAGTTCTTC; cdr3_aa: CASTPLGGGPNEQFF
v_call: TRBV5-4; d_call: TRBD1; j_call: TRBJ1-2; clone_size: .; cdr3_nt: TGTGCCAGCAGCTTGGTCAGGGGGACCAAATCAAACTATGGCTACACCTTC; cdr3_aa: CASSLVRGTKSNYGYTF
v_call: TRBV5-1; d_call: TRBD2; j_call: TRBJ2-2; clone_size: .; cdr3_nt: TGCGCCAGCAGCTTGATAGGGAGCGGGAGTAACACCGGGGAGCTGTTTTTT; cdr3_aa: CASSLIGSGSNTGELFF
v_call: TRBV7-8; d_call: .; j_call: TRBJ1-1; clone_size: .; cdr3_nt: TGTGCCAGCAGCTTAGTACCAGGGAACACTGAAGCTTTCTTT; cdr3_aa: CASSLVPGNTEAFF
v_call: TRBV7-6; d_call: TRBD1; j_call: TRBJ2-7; clone_size: .; cdr3_nt: TGTGCCAGCAGCCGGGACAGGGGCGTCAGGGAGCAGTACTTC; cdr3_aa: CASSRDRGVREQYF
v_call: TRBV7-3; d_call: .; j_call: TRBJ2-2; clone_size: .; cdr3_nt: TGTGCCAGCAGCTTCTCCGGGACTGCCGTCCCCGGGGAGCTGTTTTTT; cdr3_aa: CASSFSGTAVPGELFF
v_call: TRBV5-1; d_call: .; j_call: TRBJ1-1; clone_size: .; cdr3_nt: TGCGCCAGCAGCTTGAATTGGGCAGGGAAGACTGAAGCTTTCTTT; cdr3_aa: CASSLNWAGKTEAFF
v_call: TRBV7-2; d_call: TRBD1; j_call: TRBJ1-2; clone_size: .; cdr3_nt: TGTGCCAGCAGCCCGGACAGGACTAACTATGGCTACACCTTC; cdr3_aa: CASSPDRTNYGYTF